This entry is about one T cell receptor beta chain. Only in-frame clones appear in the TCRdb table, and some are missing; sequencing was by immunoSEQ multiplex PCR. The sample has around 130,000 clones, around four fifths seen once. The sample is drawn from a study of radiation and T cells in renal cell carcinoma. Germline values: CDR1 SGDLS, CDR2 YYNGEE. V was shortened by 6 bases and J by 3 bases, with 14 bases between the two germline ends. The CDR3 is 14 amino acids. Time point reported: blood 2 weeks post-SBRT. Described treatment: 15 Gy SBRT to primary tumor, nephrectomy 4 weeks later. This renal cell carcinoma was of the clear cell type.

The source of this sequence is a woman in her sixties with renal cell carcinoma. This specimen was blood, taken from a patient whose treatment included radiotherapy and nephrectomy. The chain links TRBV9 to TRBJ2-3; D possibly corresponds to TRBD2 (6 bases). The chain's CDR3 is CASTTGSGTDTQYF. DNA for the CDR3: TGTGCCAGCACGACCGGGAGCGGGACAGATACGCAGTATTTT.